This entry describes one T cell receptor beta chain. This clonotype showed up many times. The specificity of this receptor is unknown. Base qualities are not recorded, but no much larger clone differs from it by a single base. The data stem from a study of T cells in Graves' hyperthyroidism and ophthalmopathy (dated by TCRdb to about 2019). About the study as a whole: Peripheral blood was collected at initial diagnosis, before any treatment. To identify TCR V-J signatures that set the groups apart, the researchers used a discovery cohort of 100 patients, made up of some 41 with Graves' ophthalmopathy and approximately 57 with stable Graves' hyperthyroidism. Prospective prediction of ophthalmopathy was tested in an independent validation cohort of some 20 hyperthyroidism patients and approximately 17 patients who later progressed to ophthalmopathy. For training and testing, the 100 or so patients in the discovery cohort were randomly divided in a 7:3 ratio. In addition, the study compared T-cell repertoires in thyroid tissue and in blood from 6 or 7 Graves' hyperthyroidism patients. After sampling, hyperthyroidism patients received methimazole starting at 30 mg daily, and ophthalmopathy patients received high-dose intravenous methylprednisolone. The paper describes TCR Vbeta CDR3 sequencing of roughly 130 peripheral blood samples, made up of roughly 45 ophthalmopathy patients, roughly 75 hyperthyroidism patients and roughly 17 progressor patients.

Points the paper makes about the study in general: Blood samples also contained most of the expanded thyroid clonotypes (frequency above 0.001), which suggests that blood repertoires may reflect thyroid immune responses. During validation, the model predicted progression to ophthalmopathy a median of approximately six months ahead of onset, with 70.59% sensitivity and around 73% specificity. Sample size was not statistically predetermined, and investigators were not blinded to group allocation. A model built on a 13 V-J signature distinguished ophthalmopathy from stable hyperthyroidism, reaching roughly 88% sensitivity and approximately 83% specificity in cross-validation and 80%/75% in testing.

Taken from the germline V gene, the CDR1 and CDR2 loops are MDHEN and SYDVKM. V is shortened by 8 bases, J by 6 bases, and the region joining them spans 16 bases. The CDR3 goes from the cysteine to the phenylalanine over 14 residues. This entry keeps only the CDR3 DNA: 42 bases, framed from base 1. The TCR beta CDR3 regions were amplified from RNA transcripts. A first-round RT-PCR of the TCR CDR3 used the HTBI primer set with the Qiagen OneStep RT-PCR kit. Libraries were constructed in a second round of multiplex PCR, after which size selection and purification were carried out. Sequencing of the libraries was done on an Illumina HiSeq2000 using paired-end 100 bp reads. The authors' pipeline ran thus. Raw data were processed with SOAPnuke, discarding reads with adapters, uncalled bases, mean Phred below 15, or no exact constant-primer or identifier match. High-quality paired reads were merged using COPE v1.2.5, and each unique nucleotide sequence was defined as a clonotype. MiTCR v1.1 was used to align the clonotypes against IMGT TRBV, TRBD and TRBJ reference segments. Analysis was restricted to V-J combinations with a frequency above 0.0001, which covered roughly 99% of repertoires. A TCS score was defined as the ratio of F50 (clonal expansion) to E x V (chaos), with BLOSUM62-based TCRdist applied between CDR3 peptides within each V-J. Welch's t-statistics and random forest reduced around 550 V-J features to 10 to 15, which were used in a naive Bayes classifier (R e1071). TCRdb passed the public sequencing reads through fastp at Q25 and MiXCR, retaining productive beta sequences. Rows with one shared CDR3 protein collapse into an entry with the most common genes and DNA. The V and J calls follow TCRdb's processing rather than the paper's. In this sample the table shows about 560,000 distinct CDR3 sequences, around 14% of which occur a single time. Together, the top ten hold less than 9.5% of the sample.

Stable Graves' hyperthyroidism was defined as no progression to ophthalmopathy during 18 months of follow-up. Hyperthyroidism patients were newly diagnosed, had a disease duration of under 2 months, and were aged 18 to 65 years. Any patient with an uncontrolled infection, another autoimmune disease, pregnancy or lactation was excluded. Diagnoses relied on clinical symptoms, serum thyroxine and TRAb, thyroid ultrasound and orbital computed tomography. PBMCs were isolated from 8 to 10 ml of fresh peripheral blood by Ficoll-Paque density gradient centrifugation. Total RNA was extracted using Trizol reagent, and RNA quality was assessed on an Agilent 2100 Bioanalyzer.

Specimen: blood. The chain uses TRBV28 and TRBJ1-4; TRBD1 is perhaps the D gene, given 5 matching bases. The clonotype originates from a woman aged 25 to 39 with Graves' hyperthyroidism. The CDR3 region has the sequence CASGDRGLDEKLFF. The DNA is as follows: TGTGCCAGCGGGGACCGCGGGCTTGATGAAAAACTGTTTTTT.